The 32 T cell receptor beta chains below come from one sample, sequenced in a study of cytomegalovirus exposure and HLA in healthy donors. The PCR ran on 60 Vbeta and 13 Jbeta primers. Only in-frame clones appear in the TCRdb table, and some are missing; sequencing was by immunoSEQ multiplex PCR. The sample has about 60,000 clones; roughly 70% are singletons. The sample comprised PBMCs. These receptors were obtained from a woman aged 55 to 70 in good health and CMV-seropositive.

The genes are TRBV7-6 and TRBJ2-1; 9 bases line up with TRBD2. CDR3 length: 16 residues. Germline trimming cut 2 bases from V and 5 bases from J; bases unmatched to any gene: 7. CDR1 and CDR2 from the germline V gene are SGHVS and FNYEAQ. The chain's CDR3 is CASSLLRGGLDNEQFF. The DNA for the CDR3 is TGTGCCAGCAGCTTATTGCGGGGGGGCTTGGACAATGAGCAGTTCTTC.

In nucleotides, the CDR3 is TGCGCCAGCAGCTCTCAGGCGTCCCCTGGGGCCAACGTCCTGACTTTC. This gives the protein CASSSQASPGANVLTF. The V gene is TRBV4-3, the J gene TRBJ2-6; no clear D gene. The CDR3 is 16 amino acids. Germline-derived CDR1 and CDR2 are LGHNA and YSLEER. Trimming cost V 5 bases and J 2 bases, with 13 bases left between them.

This clone was detected only a few times. The chain has TRBV18 and TRBJ1-1, with D perhaps TRBD1 (6 bases). The germline CDR1 and CDR2 sequences are KGHSH and LQKENI. The V gene lost 6 bases and the J gene lost 0 bases, with 8 bases spanning the gap. This CDR3 has 13 amino acids. DNA for the CDR3: TGTGCCAGCTCCGCAGGGGTGAACACTGAAGCTTTCTTT. Amino acids: CASSAGVNTEAFF. The full variable domain, in which reference TRBV18 and TRBJ1-1 provide the parts outside the CDR3, is NAGVMQNPRHLVRRRGQEARLRCSPMKGHSHVYWYRQLPEEGLKFMVYLQKENIIDESGMPKERFSAEFPKEGPSILRIQQVVRGDSAAYFCASSAGVNTEAFFGQGTRLTVV.

This clone was picked up a small number of times. The CDR3 loop reads CSVEEGGSEQFF. The CDR3 region has the DNA TGCAGCGTTGAGGAGGGAGGAAGTGAGCAGTTCTTC. V and J are TRBV29-1 and TRBJ2-1; possible D gene TRBD2, 6 bases. The V end lost 3 bases, the J end lost 9 bases, and 12 bases lay between the germline ends. Per the germline V gene, CDR1 is SQVTM and CDR2 is ANQGSEA. The CDR3 covers 12 residues.

V is TRBV9 and J is TRBJ1-2; maybe TRBD1 (5 bases). Trimming took 4 bases from V and 2 from J, leaving 12 bases between them. CDR3 length: 14 amino acids. The germline CDR1 and CDR2 sequences are SGDLS and YYNGEE. CDR3 nucleotides: TGTGCCAGCAGCCCTCAGACAGAAAACTATGGCTACACCTTC. Its translation is CASSPQTENYGYTF.

V usage is TRBV29-1 and J usage is TRBJ1-2; no clear D. The CDR3 consists of 10 residues. The V end was cut by 5 bases, the J end by 7 bases, with 8 bases between. Germline V gene data show CDR1 as SQVTM and CDR2 as ANQGSEA. The CDR3 protein is CSVQTPGYTF. CDR3 nucleotides: TGCAGCGTTCAAACTCCTGGCTACACCTTC.

The chain recombines TRBV7-9 with TRBJ1-2; TRBD1 agrees at 7 bases. Germline CDR1 and CDR2: SEHNR and FQNEAQ (reference sequence). This CDR3 contains 14 residues. V lost 3 bases to trimming and J lost 8 bases; unmatched junction nucleotides: 9. The CDR3 reads CASSFGQAVEGYTF. The CDR3 region has the DNA TGTGCCAGCAGCTTCGGACAGGCGGTTGAAGGCTACACCTTC. Looking up the rest from reference TRBV7-9 and TRBJ1-2 gives the full variable domain: DTGVSQNPRHKITKRGQNVTFRCDPISEHNRLYWYRQTLGQGPEFLTYFQNEAQLEKSRLLSDRFSAERPKGSFSTLEIQRTEQGDSAMYLCASSFGQAVEGYTFGSGTRLTVV.

V usage is TRBV29-1 and J usage is TRBJ1-2; a possible D gene is TRBD1 (5 bases). This CDR3 spans 13 amino acids. CDR1 SQVTM and CDR2 ANQGSEA come from the germline V gene. Trimming removed 4 bases from V and 7 bases from J, with 16 bases in between. In DNA form, the CDR3 reads TGCAGCGTTGCGTCGGGCGGGGCGCGTGGCTACACCTTC. It encodes CSVASGGARGYTF. The entire variable domain, with the rest obtained from reference TRBV29-1 and TRBJ1-2, is as follows: SAVISQKPSRDICQRGTSLTIQCQVDSQVTMMFWYRQQPGQSLTLIATANQGSEATYESGFVIDKFPISRPNLTFSTLTVSNMSPEDSSIYLCSVASGGARGYTFGSGTRLTVV.

The chain joins TRBV7-2 to TRBJ2-7, with 13 bases lining up with TRBD2. In germline, CDR1 is SGHTA, CDR2 FQGNSA. V dropped 5 bases and J dropped 2; count of bases not matched to a gene: 6. There are 16 residues in the CDR3. The CDR3 sequence: CASSILGLAGAYEQYF. CDR3 sequence (DNA): TGTGCCAGCAGCATTCTCGGACTAGCGGGGGCCTACGAGCAGTACTTC.

This sequence joins TRBV2 and TRBJ2-5, with D perhaps matching TRBD1 (6 bases). Judging by the DNA end, TRBJ2-7 fits better; the J call may be wrong. The CDR3 totals 16 residues. Germline CDR1 is SNHLY and CDR2 is FYNNEI. The CDR3, as DNA: TGTGCCACCAAGACCTGGGGGCCAGACAGCTCCTACGAGCAGTACTTC. It specifies CATKTWGPDSSYEQYF.

The sample holds a few counts of this clone. The rearrangement uses TRBV6-5 and TRBJ2-5; 7 bases align to TRBD1. J lost 2 bases, V lost 5 bases, and 5 bases had no gene match. The CDR3 covers 14 residues. In germline, CDR1 is MNHEY, CDR2 SVGAGI. The CDR3 DNA reads TGTGCCAGCAGTGAACCGGGACAGCAAGAGACCCAGTACTTC. Its translation: CASSEPGQQETQYF.

The chain couples TRBV7-2 to TRBJ2-5, with 7 bases that match TRBD2. The DNA matches TRBJ2-7 better at its end, which makes the J call doubtful. This CDR3 contains 14 residues. The germline gives CDR1 SGHTA, CDR2 FQGNSA. As DNA, the CDR3 is TGTGCCAGCACCTTCACGGGGGGCTCCTACGAGCAGTACTTC. Protein sequence: CASTFTGGSYEQYF.

The V call is TRBV18, the J call TRBJ2-1; the match to TRBD2 covers 14 bases. The length of the CDR3 is 15 residues. Germline V CDR1 and CDR2: KGHSH, LQKENI. The junction had 1 base not matched to a gene; V was cut back by 4 bases and J by 5 bases. In DNA, the CDR3 is TGTGCCAGCTCACGGGGACTAGCGGGGGACAATGAGCAGTTCTTC. Translated: CASSRGLAGDNEQFF. Drawing the rest from reference TRBV18 and TRBJ2-1, the complete variable domain is NAGVMQNPRHLVRRRGQEARLRCSPMKGHSHVYWYRQLPEEGLKFMVYLQKENIIDESGMPKERFSAEFPKEGPSILRIQQVVRGDSAAYFCASSRGLAGDNEQFFGPGTRLTVL.

The gene calls are TRBV29-1 and TRBJ2-2; 12 bases line up with TRBD2. The CDR3 consists of 16 residues. V lost 8 bases and J lost 0; bases outside the gene matches: 7. CDR1 SQVTM and CDR2 ANQGSEA come from the germline V gene. CDR3 region: CSFRRTSGANTGELFF. Written as DNA, the CDR3 is TGCAGCTTCCGTCGGACTAGCGGGGCGAACACCGGGGAGCTGTTTTTT.

V gene TRBV7-2 combines with J gene TRBJ2-7, with 9 bases identical to TRBD2. Germline assignment: CDR1 SGHTA and CDR2 FQGNSA. This CDR3 spans 16 amino acids. V was clipped by 5 bases and J by 3 bases; unmatched bases: 11. The CDR3 spells CASSPSPAGGIYEQYF. Here the CDR3 DNA reads TGTGCCAGCAGCCCCTCGCCAGCGGGGGGAATCTACGAGCAGTACTTC. Drawing the rest from reference TRBV7-2 and TRBJ2-7, the complete variable domain is GAGVSQSPSNKVTEKGKDVELRCDPISGHTALYWYRQSLGQGLEFLIYFQGNSAPDKSGLPSDRFSAERTGGSVSTLTIQRTQQEDSAVYLCASSPSPAGGIYEQYFGPGTRLTVT.

The chain combines TRBV6-1 with TRBJ1-5; 12 bases are a match to TRBD1. V was pared by 6 bases and J by 4 bases, with 4 bases of the junction left unmatched. The CDR3 has 15 amino acids. The germline V gene has CDR1 MNHNS and CDR2 SASEGT. The CDR3 loop is CASRRDRGPNQPQHF. The DNA for the CDR3 is TGTGCCAGCAGGAGGGACAGGGGGCCGAATCAGCCCCAGCATTTT.

This clone is a singleton in its sample. The V and J genes are TRBV11-2 and TRBJ2-7, with 9 bases lining up with TRBD2. The CDR3 consists of 18 residues. Per the germline V gene, CDR1 is SGHAT and CDR2 is FQNNGV. The J segment lost 0 bases and the V segment lost 4 bases, leaving 13 bases of the junction unmatched. The CDR3 region is CASSSRAFSGGPSYEQYF. In DNA, the CDR3 is TGTGCCAGCAGCTCCCGGGCGTTTAGCGGGGGACCCTCCTACGAGCAGTACTTC. Using reference TRBV11-2 and TRBJ2-7 for the parts outside the CDR3, the full variable domain is EAGVAQSPRYKIIEKRQSVAFWCNPISGHATLYWYQQILGQGPKLLIQFQNNGVVDDSQLPKDRFSAERLKGVDSTLKIQPAKLEDSAVYLCASSSRAFSGGPSYEQYFGPGTRLTVT.

The chain joins TRBV27 to TRBJ2-3; maybe TRBD2 (6 bases). Trimming pared 5 bases from V and 2 bases from J, leaving 11 bases between. The CDR3 contains 14 residues. Germline CDR1 MNHEY, CDR2 SMNVEV (reference sequence). Here the CDR3 DNA reads TGTGCCAGCAGTAGGCGGGGTCCCACAGATACGCAGTATTTT. Residues: CASSRRGPTDTQYF.

This clone was seen ten or more times. The V and J genes are TRBV4-3 and TRBJ2-7; TRBD2 agrees at 8 bases. With V trimmed by 5 bases and J by 0 bases, 6 bases remained unmatched. Germline values: CDR1 LGHNA, CDR2 YSLEER. CDR3 size: 15 residues. The CDR3 DNA follows: TGCGCCAGCAGCTCTACTAGCGGACACTCCTACGAGCAGTACTTC. Its protein is CASSSTSGHSYEQYF.

The chain joins TRBV10-2 to TRBJ1-2, with D unresolved. In germline, CDR1 is WSHSY, CDR2 SAAADI. This CDR3 contains 11 residues. V shed 5 bases and J shed 8 bases, with 9 bases lying between them. The CDR3 region is CASSPGEGYTF. CDR3 DNA: TGCGCCAGCAGTCCCGGGGAGGGCTACACCTTC.

V usage is TRBV11-2 and J usage is TRBJ2-7, with D maybe TRBD1 (5 bases). From germline, CDR1 is SGHAT and CDR2 FQNNGV. This CDR3 is built from 12 residues. Trimming took off 1 base at V and 5 bases at J, with 6 bases between the two ends. CDR3 in DNA: TGTGCCAGCAGCTTAGGGGGCCACGAGCAGTACTTC. Protein: CASSLGGHEQYF.

The chain couples TRBV5-6 to TRBJ1-2, with D possibly matching TRBD1 (6 bases). Between the trimmed V and J ends, which lost 4 bases and 0 bases, there was a span of 13 bases. The CDR3 contains 15 residues. CDR1 and CDR2 (germline): SGHDT, YYEEEE. The CDR3 sequence: CASSLTGIANYGYTF. The CDR3 coding sequence is TGTGCCAGCAGCCTCACAGGGATAGCTAACTATGGCTACACCTTC. Full variable domain (remainder filled in from reference TRBV5-6 and TRBJ1-2): DAGVTQSPTHLIKTRGQQVTLRCSPKSGHDTVSWYQQALGQGPQFIFQYYEEEERQRGNFPDRFSGHQFPNYSSELNVNALLLGDSALYLCASSLTGIANYGYTFGSGTRLTVV.

This clone was detected a few times. The V call is TRBV4-1, the J call TRBJ2-1, with a possible D match to TRBD1 (6 bases). The CDR3 is 13 amino acids. CDR1 and CDR2 (germline): MGHRA, YSYEKL. The ends were cut back, 2 bases at V and 9 bases at J, with 11 bases in the middle. The CDR3 coding sequence is TGCGCCAGCAGCCAACCAGGGGCGCCTGAGCAGTTCTTC. Its protein product is CASSQPGAPEQFF.

The chain joins TRBV19 to TRBJ1-2, with 8 bases that match TRBD1. The CDR3 is made up of 16 amino acids. Germline trimming cut 6 bases from V and 4 bases from J; bases unmatched to any gene: 13. The germline V gene has CDR1 LNHDA and CDR2 SQIVND (reference sequence). For the CDR3, the DNA is TGTGCCAGTAGCCCCGGACAGGGTTCGACTAGCTATGGCTACACCTTC. This translates into CASSPGQGSTSYGYTF.

V gene TRBV4-1 combines with J gene TRBJ1-5, with 11 bases lining up with TRBD1. The CDR3 is made up of 17 amino acids. The junction had 13 bases not matched to a gene; V was cut back by 3 bases and J by 9 bases. Germline V CDR1 and CDR2: MGHRA, YSYEKL. The CDR3 bases are TGCGCCAGCAGCCAGGGGACCGGACAGGGGGCATGGGGGCCCCAGCATTTT. It translates to CASSQGTGQGAWGPQHF.

This chain uses TRBV9 with TRBJ1-1; TRBD1 matches at 7 bases. This CDR3 region has 17 residues. V was clipped by 0 bases and J by 1 base; unmatched bases: 9. In germline, CDR1 is SGDLS, CDR2 YYNGEE. DNA for the CDR3: TGTGCCAGCAGCGTAGTAGTAGGGGGCCACGGGAACACTGAAGCTTTCTTT. Its protein is CASSVVVGGHGNTEAFF.

This clone has only one observation. The gene calls are TRBV7-9 and TRBJ2-2; the D gene is possibly TRBD2 (5 bases). V lost 7 bases to trimming and J lost 2 bases, with 11 bases between them. Germline lookup yields CDR1 SEHNR and CDR2 FQNEAQ (reference sequence). The CDR3 is 14 residues long. DNA for the CDR3: TGTGCCAGCACCGGGGATTCAAACACCGGGGAGCTGTTTTTT. Amino acid sequence: CASTGDSNTGELFF.

This chain joins TRBV9 and TRBJ2-7; the D gene is possibly TRBD2 (6 bases). Germline CDR1 SGDLS, CDR2 YYNGEE. This CDR3 region has 16 residues. V was cut by 0 bases and J by 0 bases, with 13 bases left in between. CDR3 sequence reads: CASSVGGRTSSYEQYF. DNA of the CDR3: TGTGCCAGCAGCGTAGGAGGGAGGACGAGCTCCTACGAGCAGTACTTC.

This chain uses TRBV9 with TRBJ2-3; 9 bases match TRBD2. Unmatched junction bases numbered 8, after V lost 4 bases and J lost 2 bases. Germline V gene lookup returns CDR1 SGDLS and CDR2 YYNGEE. This CDR3 is 16 amino acids long. The DNA of the CDR3 is TGTGCCAGCAGCATAGCGTTAGCGGGGGCCACAGATACGCAGTATTTT. The encoded protein is CASSIALAGATDTQYF.

This clone was counted between two and nine times. The chain is built from TRBV4-1 and TRBJ1-1; maybe TRBD1 (5 bases). Germline V lookup: CDR1 MGHRA, CDR2 YSYEKL. The CDR3 sequence is 15 residues long. V dropped 0 bases and J dropped 4 bases, with 12 bases sitting between them. The CDR3 loop reads CASSQEWGVGTEAFF. As DNA, the CDR3 is TGCGCCAGCAGCCAAGAGTGGGGGGTGGGCACTGAAGCTTTCTTT.

V usage is TRBV5-1 and J usage is TRBJ1-5; a weak D match, TRBD1 (5 bases). Germline V CDR1 and CDR2: SGHRS, YFSETQ. The V end lost 1 base, the J end lost 6 bases, and 8 bases lay between the germline ends. This CDR3 has 13 amino acids. The CDR3 loop is CASSLMGGQPQHF. As DNA, the CDR3 is TGCGCCAGCAGCTTGATGGGGGGTCAGCCCCAGCATTTT.

The V and J genes are TRBV9 and TRBJ2-3, with 8 bases aligning to TRBD2. From germline, CDR1 is SGDLS and CDR2 YYNGEE. V gave up 2 bases and J gave up 2 bases; unmatched junction bases: 7. The CDR3 has 16 amino acids. The CDR3 loop reads CASSVPLAGVTDTQYF. CDR3 nucleotide sequence: TGTGCCAGCAGCGTTCCTCTAGCGGGCGTCACAGATACGCAGTATTTT.